The present T cell receptor beta chain was sequenced within a study of identical twins (TCRdb year 2016). Concerning the study at large: TCR alpha and beta repertoires from monozygotic twins, unrelated adults of various ages and cord blood were deep-sequenced to test whether fetal clonotypes persist. To rule out contamination, the twin experiments were replicated at different times with different library preparation protocols. Results the study describes overall, beyond this receptor: Fewer insertions were carried by abundant cord blood beta clonotypes, a similar but weaker trend appeared in young adult naive repertoires, and no such trend appeared in memory repertoires. Invariant T cells such as MAIT and iNKT could partly confound zero-insertion analyses, although diverse VJ usage argued against such confounding for most clonotypes. Compared with coincidental sharing between unrelated individuals, out-of-frame TCR alpha sequences shared between twins had an excess of sequences with low generation probability. In monozygotic twins, recombination models systematically underestimated out-of-frame TCR alpha sharing, but the models matched the sharing seen between unrelated individuals. A weaker excess of twin sharing was found in beta out-of-frame sequences because the signal-to-noise ratio was lowered by fewer shared sequences. Because the same donors could not be followed over many years, the conclusions depended on cross-sectional statistical analysis.

Every donor in the study was a healthy Caucasian. Three pairs of female monozygotic twins, all aged about 18 to 30 years, were included in the twin cohort. CD4+ and CD8+ T cell populations were isolated with positive isolation kits from Invitrogen. The library was generated by 5' RACE. Sequencing took place on an Illumina HiSeq 2000. Template switching added a universal primer binding site, and the final cDNA carried a unique molecular identifier that allowed TCR cDNA molecules to be counted accurately. Specific primers in the conserved constant-segment region were used to synthesize first-strand cDNA for TCR alpha and beta chains. To control for contamination, every cDNA library carried two barcodes: a SMART-Mk sample barcode plus Illumina barcodes. TruSeq adapter sequences along with Illumina sample barcodes were introduced in two successive PCR steps. The Illumina HiSeq platform was used with custom primers to sequence TCR alpha and beta cDNA libraries. In the original analysis: MiGEC was used to process raw reads and extract unique molecular identifiers, and MiXCR was used to find CDR3 positions. Recombination models were inferred per individual with the repgenHMM and IGoR tools using an EM algorithm. Shared clonotypes were analyzed with the tcR package in R, and sharing was normalized by the product of cloneset sizes. To study raw recombination free of thymic and clonal selection effects, out-of-frame nonproductive sequences were analyzed. In TCRdb, the public reads were trimmed at Q25 with fastp and aligned with MiXCR, with productive beta chains retained. Duplicate CDR3 protein sequences are folded into a single record with the most common DNA and genes. TCRdb assigned the V and J calls; the authors' analysis was not used. This sample comprises around 470,000 distinct CDR3 sequences, approximately 15% of them detected only once. The ten most abundant clones make up around 0.57% of the sample.

The CDR3, from cysteine to phenylalanine, totals 16 residues. Only the CDR3 part of the read is kept: 48 bases, read in frame from the first base. Sequences KGHSH (CDR1) and LQKENI (CDR2) are obtained from the germline V gene. This clonotype was picked up a small number of times. There is no known antigen for this receptor. One junction end disagrees with the germline gene, perhaps due to a read error. These same data were also listed under a study on yellow fever vaccine responses in identical twins. As the second paper documents: The authors reported that the T cell response to vaccination in identical twins appeared partly convergent and partly personalized. Focusing on identical twins, the study followed the T cell clones that responded to the vaccine, and did so with precision.

The receptor comes from a woman between 18 and 29 years old in good health. Sequencing used CD4+ T cells sorted from blood. The chain couples TRBV18 to TRBJ2-2; 7 junctional bases match TRBD2. The DNA sequence is TGTGCCAGCTTACCATTCCGACTAGCTAACACCGGGGAGCTGTTTTTT. Translated, this is CASLPFRLANTGELFF.